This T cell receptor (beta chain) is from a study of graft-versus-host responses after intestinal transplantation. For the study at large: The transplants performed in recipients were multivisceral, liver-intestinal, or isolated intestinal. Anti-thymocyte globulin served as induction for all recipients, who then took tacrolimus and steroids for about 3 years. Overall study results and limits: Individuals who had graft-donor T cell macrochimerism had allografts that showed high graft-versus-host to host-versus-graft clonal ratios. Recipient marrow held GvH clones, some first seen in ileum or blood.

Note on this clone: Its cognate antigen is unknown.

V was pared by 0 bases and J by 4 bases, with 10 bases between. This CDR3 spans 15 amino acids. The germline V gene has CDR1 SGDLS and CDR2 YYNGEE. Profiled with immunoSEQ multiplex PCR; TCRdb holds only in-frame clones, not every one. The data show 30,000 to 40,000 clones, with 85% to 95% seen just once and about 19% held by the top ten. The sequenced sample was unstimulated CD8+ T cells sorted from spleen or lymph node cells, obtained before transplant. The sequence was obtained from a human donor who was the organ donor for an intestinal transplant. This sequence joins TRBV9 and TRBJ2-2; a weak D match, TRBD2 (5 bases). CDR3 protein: CASSVGAAVTGELFF. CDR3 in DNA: TGTGCCAGCAGCGTAGGAGCGGCTGTCACCGGGGAGCTGTTTTTT. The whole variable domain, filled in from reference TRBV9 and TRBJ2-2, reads DSGVTQTPKHLITATGQRVTLRCSPRSGDLSVYWYQQSLDQGLQFLIQYYNGEERAKGNILERFSAQQFPDLHSELNLSSLELGDSALYFCASSVGAAVTGELFFGEGSRLTVL.